This TCR beta chain is from a study of identical twins. This clonotype has more than one count but fewer than ten. Its target is not known. TCRdb recomputed calls from the 5' RACE reads with MiXCR, one row per CDR3 protein. The table lists under 900,000 distinct CDR3 sequences, about 20% of them singletons. Findings of the study overall: There were fewer insertions in abundant cord blood beta clonotypes, but memory repertoires showed no such pattern. Potential partial confounding of zero-insertion analyses by invariant MAIT and iNKT cells was noted.

The V and J ends lost 4 bases and 6 bases, in that order; junction bases with no gene match: 13. The CDR3 loop spans 16 amino acids. The V gene's germline CDR1 is SGDLS and CDR2 YYNGEE. These data also featured in a second study, about T cells expressing NK-cell markers. Per that study: An anti-gamma-delta TCR antibody confined sorting to alpha-beta TCR T cells across several of the experiments.

The source is a young woman in good health. J is TRBJ2-3 and V is TRBV9; 8 nucleotides match TRBD2. Sample: PBMCs. The CDR3 nucleotides are TGTGCCAGCAGCCCTCGTGGAGCGGGAGAACCTGATACGCAGTATTTT. Amino acid sequence: CASSPRGAGEPDTQYF.